A selection of T cell receptor beta chains follows, all from one sample in a study of Ad26.COV2.S vaccination and SARS-CoV-2 variants. Sequencing was performed with immunoSEQ multiplex PCR; in TCRdb, only in-frame clones are kept and a portion is missing. The sample carries 350,000 to 500,000 clones, roughly nine tenths recorded once. The source material was peripheral blood, sampled in a trial of Ad26.COV2.S vaccine versus placebo. All receptors come from a person aged 18 to 59 who received the Ad26.COV2.S COVID-19 vaccine or a placebo. Both conserved end residues are part of each CDR3. A D gene is named only where the DNA matches it firmly.

j_gene	d_gene	v_gene	CDR3aa
TRBJ2-1	TRBD2	TRBV7-6	CASSHGLAGNNEQFF
TRBJ2-1	TRBD2	TRBV5-8	CASSLRGLQYNEQFF
TRBJ1-4	NA	TRBV5-1	CASRRDGGNEKLFF
TRBJ2-1	TRBD2	TRBV7-3	CASSLIAGLAGSNEQFF
TRBJ1-1	NA	TRBV7-2	CASSLVMVNTEAFF
TRBJ1-1	NA	TRBV13	CASSTPSTGRREAFF
TRBJ1-5	NA	TRBV6-1	CASSEALGQNQPQHF
TRBJ1-1	TRBD1	TRBV7-2	CASSLRGRVEAFF
TRBJ1-5	TRBD1	TRBV19	CASSIWLQGSGGNQPQHF
TRBJ2-1	NA	TRBV7-3	CASSPYGGDNEQFF
TRBJ1-6	NA	TRBV28	CASSPAATVNSPLHF
TRBJ1-2	NA	TRBV4-2	CASSQDEPGYTF
TRBJ2-3	NA	TRBV24-1	CATSDRDRKSTDTQYF
TRBJ1-2	TRBD1	TRBV5-4	CASRTLQGGDYGYTF
TRBJ2-5	TRBD2	TRBV19	CASSIDREVGETQYF
TRBJ1-1	NA	TRBV11-2	CASSQRGEAFF
TRBJ2-3	NA	TRBV25-1	CASSDGNRGVYTQYF
TRBJ2-3	NA	TRBV27	CASSLGLSTTQYF
TRBJ2-5	TRBD2	TRBV9	CASSGLAGGQETQYF
TRBJ1-1	NA	TRBV5-4	CASSPLGGVAFF
TRBJ1-1	TRBD1	TRBV6-4	CASSADRGGTEAFF
TRBJ1-2	NA	TRBV30	CAWTPKTRESHYTF
TRBJ1-1	NA	TRBV30	CAWSIKGGRAEAFF
TRBJ2-4	NA	TRBV20-1	CSASPGDIQYF
TRBJ2-1	TRBD1	TRBV13	CASSRDRTYNEQFF
TRBJ2-1	TRBD2	TRBV5-1	CASSRTSDNEQFF